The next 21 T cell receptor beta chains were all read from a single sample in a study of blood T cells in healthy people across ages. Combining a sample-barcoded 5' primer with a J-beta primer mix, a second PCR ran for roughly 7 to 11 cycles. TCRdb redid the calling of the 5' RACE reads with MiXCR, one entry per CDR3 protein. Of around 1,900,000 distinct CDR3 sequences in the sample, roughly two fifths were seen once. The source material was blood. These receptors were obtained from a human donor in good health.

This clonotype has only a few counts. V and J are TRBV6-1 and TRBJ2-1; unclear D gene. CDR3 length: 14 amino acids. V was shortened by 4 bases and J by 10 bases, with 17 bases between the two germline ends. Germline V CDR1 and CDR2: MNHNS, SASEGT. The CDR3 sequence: CASSVWGSAYEQFF. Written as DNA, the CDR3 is TGTGCCAGCAGTGTCTGGGGATCGGCCTACGAGCAGTTCTTC.

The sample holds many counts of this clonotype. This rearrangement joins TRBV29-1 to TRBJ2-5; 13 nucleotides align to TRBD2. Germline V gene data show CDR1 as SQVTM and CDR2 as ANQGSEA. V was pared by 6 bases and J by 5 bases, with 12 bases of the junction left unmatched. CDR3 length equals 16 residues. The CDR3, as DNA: TGCAGCGTCGGAGGGACTAGCGGGGCCCCGGGTGAGACCCAGTACTTC. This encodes CSVGGTSGAPGETQYF.

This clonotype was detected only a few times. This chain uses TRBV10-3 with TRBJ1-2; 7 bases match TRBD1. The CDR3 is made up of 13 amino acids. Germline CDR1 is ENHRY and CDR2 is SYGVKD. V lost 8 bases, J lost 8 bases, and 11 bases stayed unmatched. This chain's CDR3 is CAIALSTGNGYTF. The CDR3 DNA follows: TGTGCCATCGCACTCTCGACAGGGAACGGCTACACCTTC.

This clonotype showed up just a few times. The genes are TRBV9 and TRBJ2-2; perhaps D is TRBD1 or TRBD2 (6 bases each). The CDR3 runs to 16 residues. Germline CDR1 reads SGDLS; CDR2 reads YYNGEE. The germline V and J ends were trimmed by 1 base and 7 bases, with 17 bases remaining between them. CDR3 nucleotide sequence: TGTGCCAGCAGCGTATTCTGGGGGGACACTAACGGGGAGCTGTTTTTT. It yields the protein CASSVFWGDTNGELFF.

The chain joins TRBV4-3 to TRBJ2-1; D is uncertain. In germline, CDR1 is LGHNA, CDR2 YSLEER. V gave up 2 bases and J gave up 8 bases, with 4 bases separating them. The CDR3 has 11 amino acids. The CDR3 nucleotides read TGCGCCAGCAGCCAAAGAGATGAGCAGTTCTTC. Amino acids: CASSQRDEQFF.

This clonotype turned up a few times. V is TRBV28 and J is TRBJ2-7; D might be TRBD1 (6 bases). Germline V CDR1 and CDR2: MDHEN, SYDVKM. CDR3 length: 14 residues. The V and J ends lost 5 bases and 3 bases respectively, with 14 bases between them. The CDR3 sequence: CASSRGTGFYEQYF. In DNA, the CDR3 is TGTGCCAGCAGTCGAGGAACAGGGTTCTACGAGCAGTACTTC. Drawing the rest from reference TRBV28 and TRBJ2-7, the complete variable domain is DVKVTQSSRYLVKRTGEKVFLECVQDMDHENMFWYRQDPGLGLRLIYFSYDVKMKEKGDIPEGYSVSREKKERFSLILESASTNQTSMYLCASSRGTGFYEQYFGPGTRLTVT.

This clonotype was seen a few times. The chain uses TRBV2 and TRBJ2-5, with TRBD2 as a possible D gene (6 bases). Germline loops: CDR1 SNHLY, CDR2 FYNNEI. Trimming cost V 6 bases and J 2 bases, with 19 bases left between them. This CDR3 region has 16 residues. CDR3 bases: TGTGCCAGCAGCGGGTTGAGTAGCGGCACACAAGAGACCCAGTACTTC. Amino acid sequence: CASSGLSSGTQETQYF.

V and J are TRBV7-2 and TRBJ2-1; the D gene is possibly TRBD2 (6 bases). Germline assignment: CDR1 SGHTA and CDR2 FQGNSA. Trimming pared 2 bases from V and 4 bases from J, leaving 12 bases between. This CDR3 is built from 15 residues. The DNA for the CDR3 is TGTGCCAGCAGCTTATCCGCGGGAATTTACAATGAGCAGTTCTTC. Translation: CASSLSAGIYNEQFF.

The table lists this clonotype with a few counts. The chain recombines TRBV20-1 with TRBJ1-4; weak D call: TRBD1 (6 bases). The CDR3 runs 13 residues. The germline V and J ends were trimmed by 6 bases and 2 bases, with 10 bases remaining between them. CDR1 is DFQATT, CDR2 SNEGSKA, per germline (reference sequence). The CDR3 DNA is TGCAGTGCATCAGGACAGACTAATGAAAAACTGTTTTTT. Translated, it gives CSASGQTNEKLFF.

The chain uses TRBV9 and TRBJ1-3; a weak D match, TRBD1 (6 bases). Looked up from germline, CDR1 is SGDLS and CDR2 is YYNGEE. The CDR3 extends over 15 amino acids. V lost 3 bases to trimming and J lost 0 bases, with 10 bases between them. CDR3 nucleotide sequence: TGTGCCAGCAGCGCACAGGGTGGCTCTGGAAACACCATATATTTT. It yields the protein CASSAQGGSGNTIYF.

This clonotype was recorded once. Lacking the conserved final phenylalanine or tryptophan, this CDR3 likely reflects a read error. CDR3 in DNA: TGCGCCAGCAGCTTGGACAGGGTGGAAGGAGAGACCCAGTACCTA. Translated: CASSLDRVEGETQYL. This chain uses TRBV5-1 with TRBJ2-7; a possible D gene is TRBD1 (6 bases). Matching the DNA end better, TRBJ2-5 makes the J call doubtful. The germline V gene has CDR1 SGHRS and CDR2 YFSETQ. This CDR3 has 15 residues.

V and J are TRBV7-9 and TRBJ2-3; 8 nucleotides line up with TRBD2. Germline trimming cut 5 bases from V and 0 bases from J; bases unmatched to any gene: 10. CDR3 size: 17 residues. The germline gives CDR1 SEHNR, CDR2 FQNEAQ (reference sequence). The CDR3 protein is CASSPLRGGGSTDTQYF. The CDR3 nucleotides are TGTGCCAGCAGCCCCTTAAGAGGCGGGGGGAGCACAGATACGCAGTATTTT.

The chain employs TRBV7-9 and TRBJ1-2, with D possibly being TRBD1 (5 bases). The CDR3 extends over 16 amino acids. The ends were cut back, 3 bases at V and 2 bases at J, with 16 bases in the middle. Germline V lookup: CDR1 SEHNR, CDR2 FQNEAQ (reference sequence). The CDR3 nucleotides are TGTGCCAGCAGCTTGGTCTGGGGCCGAATGAACTATGGCTACACCTTC. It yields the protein CASSLVWGRMNYGYTF.

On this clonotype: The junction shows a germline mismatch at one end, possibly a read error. As DNA, the CDR3 is TGCAGCGTTCGGGATACAGCCGCCTACGGGCAGTACTTC. Its translation is CSVRDTAAYGQYF. This sequence joins TRBV29-1 and TRBJ2-7, with D possibly being TRBD2 (5 bases). This CDR3 comprises 13 residues. Germline V gene data show CDR1 as SQVTM and CDR2 as ANQGSEA.

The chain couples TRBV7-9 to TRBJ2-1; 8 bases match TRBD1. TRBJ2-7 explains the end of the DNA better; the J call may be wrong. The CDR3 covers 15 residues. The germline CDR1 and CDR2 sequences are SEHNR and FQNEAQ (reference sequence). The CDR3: CASSLAWGQVVEQYF. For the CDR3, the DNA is TGTGCCAGCAGCTTAGCCTGGGGACAGGTAGTTGAGCAGTACTTC.

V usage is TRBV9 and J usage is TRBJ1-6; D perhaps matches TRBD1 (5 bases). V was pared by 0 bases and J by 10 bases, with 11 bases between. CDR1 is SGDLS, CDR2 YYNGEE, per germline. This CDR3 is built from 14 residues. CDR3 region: CASSVGGEGSPLHF. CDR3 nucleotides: TGTGCCAGCAGCGTAGGGGGGGAAGGGTCACCCCTCCACTTT.

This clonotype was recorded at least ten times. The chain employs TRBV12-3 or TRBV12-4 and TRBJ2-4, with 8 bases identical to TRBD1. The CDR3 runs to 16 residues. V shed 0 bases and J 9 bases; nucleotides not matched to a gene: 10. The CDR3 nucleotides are TGTGCCAGCAGTTTAGCGCCGGGACAGGATTTCGGCATTCAGTACTTC. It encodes CASSLAPGQDFGIQYF.

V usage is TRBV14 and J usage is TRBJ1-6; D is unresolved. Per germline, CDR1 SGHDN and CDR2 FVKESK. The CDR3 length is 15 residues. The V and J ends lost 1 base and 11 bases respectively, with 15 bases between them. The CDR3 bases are TGTGCCAGCAGCCAAGCGGTCGGTCGTATACCACCCCTCCACTTT. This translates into CASSQAVGRIPPLHF. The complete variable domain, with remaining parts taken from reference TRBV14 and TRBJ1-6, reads EAGVTQFPSHSVIEKGQTVTLRCDPISGHDNLYWYRRVMGKEIKFLLHFVKESKQDESGMPNNRFLAERTGGTYSTLKVQPAELEDSGVYFCASSQAVGRIPPLHFGNGTRLTVT.

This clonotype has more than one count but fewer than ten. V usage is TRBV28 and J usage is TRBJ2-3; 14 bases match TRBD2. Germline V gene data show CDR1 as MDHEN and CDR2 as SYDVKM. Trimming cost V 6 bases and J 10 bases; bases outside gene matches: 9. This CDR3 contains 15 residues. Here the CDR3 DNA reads TGTGCCAGCAGGAACGGACTAGCGGGGGGTCCAGCGCAGTATTTT. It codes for CASRNGLAGGPAQYF.

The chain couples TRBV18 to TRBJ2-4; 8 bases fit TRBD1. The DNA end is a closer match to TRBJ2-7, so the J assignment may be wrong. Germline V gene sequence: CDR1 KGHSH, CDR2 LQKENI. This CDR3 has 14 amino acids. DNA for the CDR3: TGTGCCAGCTCACCCCGACAGGGGTTCGACGAGCAGTACTTC. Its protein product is CASSPRQGFDEQYF.

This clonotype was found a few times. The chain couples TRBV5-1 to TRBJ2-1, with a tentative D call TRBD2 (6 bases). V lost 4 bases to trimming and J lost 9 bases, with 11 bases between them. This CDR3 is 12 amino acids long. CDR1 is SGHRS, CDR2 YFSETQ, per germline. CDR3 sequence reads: CASSPGGTEQFF. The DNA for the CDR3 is TGCGCCAGCAGCCCCGGGGGTACTGAGCAGTTCTTC.